This T cell receptor beta chain was sequenced in a study of CD8 T cells in ankylosing spondylitis. Study results and limitations: A motif in TCR beta, a set of under ten highly homologous variants, appeared characteristic of ankylosing spondylitis blood. In reactive arthritis synovial fluid and blood, some motif variants had been reported before. It was reported that disease-linked clones were significantly enriched in matched ankylosing spondylitis synovial fluid.

Trimming left V 3 bases short and J 2 bases short, with 10 bases between. Germline assignment: CDR1 SQVTM and CDR2 ANQGSEA. This CDR3 has 13 amino acids. Using quantitative 5'-RACE with molecular barcodes, the authors made TCR beta libraries. MiXCR was run by TCRdb on the 5' RACE reads, yielding one entry per CDR3 protein. The profile shows 250,000 or so distinct CDR3 sequences, 20% to 30% of them singletons. As to this clonotype: Its antigen is as yet unknown.

The source is a male donor with ankylosing spondylitis or in good health (not recorded which). The chain recombines TRBV29-1 with TRBJ1-1; D call uncertain. The sequenced material came from blood, either unsorted or a sorted T cell fraction (not recorded which). The CDR3 sequence: CSVDGRINTEAFF. The DNA of the CDR3 is TGCAGCGTTGATGGGCGGATAAACACTGAAGCTTTCTTT.